This TCR beta chain stems from a study of technical replicates of blood from four donors. This table comes from immunoSEQ multiplex PCR, and its TCRdb copy is limited to in-frame clones, with some not included. The sample lists tens of thousands of clones; approximately 91% were seen once. The ends lost 6 bases at V and 6 bases at J; junction bases unmatched: 6. The germline V gene has CDR1 MNHNS and CDR2 SASEGT. The CDR3 is made up of 13 amino acids. Sequencing was carried out using PBMCs. The rearrangement joins TRBV6-1 to TRBJ1-2, with 8 positions matching TRBD1. The TCR sequence derives from a human donor in good health. Some clones in this sample may be carry-over from other donors' samples. Here the CDR3 reads CASRGQGANGYTF. The CDR3 nucleotides read TGTGCCAGCAGAGGTCAGGGGGCTAATGGCTACACCTTC.